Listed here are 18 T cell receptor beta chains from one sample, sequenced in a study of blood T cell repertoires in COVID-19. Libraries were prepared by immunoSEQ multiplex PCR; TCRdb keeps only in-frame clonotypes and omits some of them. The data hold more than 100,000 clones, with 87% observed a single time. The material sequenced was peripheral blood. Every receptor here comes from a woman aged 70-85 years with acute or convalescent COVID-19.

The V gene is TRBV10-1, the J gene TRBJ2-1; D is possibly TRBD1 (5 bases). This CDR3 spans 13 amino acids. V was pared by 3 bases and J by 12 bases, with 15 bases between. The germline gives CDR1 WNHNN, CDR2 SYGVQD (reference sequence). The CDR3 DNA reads TGCGCCAGCAGTGATACCGGACACATCTCGCAGTTCTTC. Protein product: CASSDTGHISQFF.

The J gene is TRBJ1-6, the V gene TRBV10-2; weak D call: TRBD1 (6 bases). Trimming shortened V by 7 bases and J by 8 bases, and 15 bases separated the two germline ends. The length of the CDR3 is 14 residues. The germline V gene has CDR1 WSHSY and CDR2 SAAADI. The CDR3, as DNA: TGCGCCAGCAAAGAGGGGGGGTCCGATTCACCCCTCCACTTT. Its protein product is CASKEGGSDSPLHF.

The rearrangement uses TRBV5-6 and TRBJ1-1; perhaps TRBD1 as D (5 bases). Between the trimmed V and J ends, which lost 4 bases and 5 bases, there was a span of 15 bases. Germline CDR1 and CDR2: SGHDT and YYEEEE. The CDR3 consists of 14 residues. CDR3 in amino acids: CASSPWPGGTEAFF. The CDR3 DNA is TGTGCCAGCAGCCCCTGGCCGGGGGGGACTGAAGCTTTCTTT.

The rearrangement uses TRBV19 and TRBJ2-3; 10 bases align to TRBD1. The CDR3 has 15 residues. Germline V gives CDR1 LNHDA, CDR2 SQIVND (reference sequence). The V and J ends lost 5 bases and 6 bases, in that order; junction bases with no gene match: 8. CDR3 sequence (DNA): TGTGCCAGTAGTGCCAGACAGGGGGCAGGGGATACGCAGTATTTT. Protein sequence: CASSARQGAGDTQYF.

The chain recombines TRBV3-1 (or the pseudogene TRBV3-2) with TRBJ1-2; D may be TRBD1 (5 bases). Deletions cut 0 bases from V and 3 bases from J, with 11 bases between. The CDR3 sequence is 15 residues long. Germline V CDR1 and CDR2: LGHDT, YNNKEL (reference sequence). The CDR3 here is CASSQDGQGYYGYTF. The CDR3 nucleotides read TGTGCCAGCAGCCAAGATGGGCAGGGATACTATGGCTACACCTTC.

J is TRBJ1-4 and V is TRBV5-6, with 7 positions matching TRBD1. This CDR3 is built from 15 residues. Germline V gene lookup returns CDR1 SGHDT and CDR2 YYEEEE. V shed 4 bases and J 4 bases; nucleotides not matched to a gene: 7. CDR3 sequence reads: CASSAHDRDNEKLFF. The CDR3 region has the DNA TGTGCCAGCAGCGCCCATGACAGGGATAATGAAAAACTGTTTTTT.

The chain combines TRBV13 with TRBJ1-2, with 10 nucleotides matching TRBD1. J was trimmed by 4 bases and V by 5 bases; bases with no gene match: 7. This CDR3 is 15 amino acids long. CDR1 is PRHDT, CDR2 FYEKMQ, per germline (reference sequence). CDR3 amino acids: CASSQRTGGIYGYTF. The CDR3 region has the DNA TGTGCCAGCAGCCAACGGACAGGGGGAATCTATGGCTACACCTTC. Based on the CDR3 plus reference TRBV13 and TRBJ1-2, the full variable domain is AAGVIQSPRHLIKEKRETATLKCYPIPRHDTVYWYQQGPGQDPQFLISFYEKMQSDKGSIPDRFSAQQFSDYHSELNMSSLELGDSALYFCASSQRTGGIYGYTFGSGTRLTVV.

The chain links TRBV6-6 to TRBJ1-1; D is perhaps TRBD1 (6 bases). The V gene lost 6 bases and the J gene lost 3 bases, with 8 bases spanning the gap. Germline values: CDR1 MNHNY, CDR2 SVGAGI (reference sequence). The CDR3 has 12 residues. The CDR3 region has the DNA TGTGCCAGCAGGGCAGGGGACACTGAAGCTTTCTTT. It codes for CASRAGDTEAFF.

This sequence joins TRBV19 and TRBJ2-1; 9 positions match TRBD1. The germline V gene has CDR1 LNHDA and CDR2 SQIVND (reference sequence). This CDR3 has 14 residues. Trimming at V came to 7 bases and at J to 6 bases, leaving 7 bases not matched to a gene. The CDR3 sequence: CASNPGTGLNEQFF. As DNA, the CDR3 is TGTGCCAGTAACCCCGGGACAGGGCTCAATGAGCAGTTCTTC.

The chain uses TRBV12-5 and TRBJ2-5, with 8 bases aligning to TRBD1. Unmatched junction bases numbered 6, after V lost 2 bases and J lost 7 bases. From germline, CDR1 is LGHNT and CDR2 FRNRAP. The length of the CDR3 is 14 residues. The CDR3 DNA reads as TGTGCTAGTGGTTTGACGCAGGGGGCTCGGACCCAGTACTTC. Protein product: CASGLTQGARTQYF.

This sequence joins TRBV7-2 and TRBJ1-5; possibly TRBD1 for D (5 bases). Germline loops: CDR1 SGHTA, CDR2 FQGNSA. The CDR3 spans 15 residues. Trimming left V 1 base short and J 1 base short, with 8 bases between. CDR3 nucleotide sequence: TGTGCCAGCAGCTTAGTCGGGGGGAGCAATCAGCCCCAGCATTTT. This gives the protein CASSLVGGSNQPQHF.

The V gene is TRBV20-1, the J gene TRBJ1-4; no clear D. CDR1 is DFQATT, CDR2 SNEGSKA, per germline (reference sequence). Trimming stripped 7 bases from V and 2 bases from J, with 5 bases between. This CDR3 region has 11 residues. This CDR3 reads CSVTTNEKLFF. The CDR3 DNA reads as TGCAGTGTCACTACTAATGAAAAACTGTTTTTT.

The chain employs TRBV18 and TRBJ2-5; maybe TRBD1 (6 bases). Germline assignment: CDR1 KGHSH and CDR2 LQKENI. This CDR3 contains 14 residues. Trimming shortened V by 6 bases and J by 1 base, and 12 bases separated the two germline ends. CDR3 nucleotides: TGTGCCAGCTCCTTTGGACAGTCCCAAGAGACCCAGTACTTC. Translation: CASSFGQSQETQYF.

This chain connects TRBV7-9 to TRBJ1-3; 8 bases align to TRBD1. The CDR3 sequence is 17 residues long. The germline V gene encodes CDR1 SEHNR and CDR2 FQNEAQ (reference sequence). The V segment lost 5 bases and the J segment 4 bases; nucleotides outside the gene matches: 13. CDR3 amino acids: CASSQQIGQGFGNTIYF. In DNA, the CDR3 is TGTGCCAGCAGCCAACAAATCGGACAGGGATTCGGAAACACCATATATTTT. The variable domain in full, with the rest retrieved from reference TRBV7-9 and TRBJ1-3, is DTGVSQNPRHKITKRGQNVTFRCDPISEHNRLYWYRQTLGQGPEFLTYFQNEAQLEKSRLLSDRFSAERPKGSFSTLEIQRTEQGDSAMYLCASSQQIGQGFGNTIYFGEGSWLTVV.

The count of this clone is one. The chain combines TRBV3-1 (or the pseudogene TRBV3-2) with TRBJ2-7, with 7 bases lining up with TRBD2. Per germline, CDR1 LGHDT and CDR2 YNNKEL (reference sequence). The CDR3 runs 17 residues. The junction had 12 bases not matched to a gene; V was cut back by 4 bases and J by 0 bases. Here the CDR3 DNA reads TGTGCCAGCAGCCGGAAGCCTCTAGCGGTCGTCTCCTACGAGCAGTACTTC. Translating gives CASSRKPLAVVSYEQYF.

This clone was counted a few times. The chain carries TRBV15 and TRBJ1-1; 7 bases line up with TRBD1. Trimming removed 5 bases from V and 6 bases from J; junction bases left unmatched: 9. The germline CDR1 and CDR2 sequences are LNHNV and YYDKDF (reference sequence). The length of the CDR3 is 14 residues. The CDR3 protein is CATSLGGTGPEAFF. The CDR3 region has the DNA TGTGCCACCAGCCTAGGGGGCACGGGGCCTGAAGCTTTCTTT.

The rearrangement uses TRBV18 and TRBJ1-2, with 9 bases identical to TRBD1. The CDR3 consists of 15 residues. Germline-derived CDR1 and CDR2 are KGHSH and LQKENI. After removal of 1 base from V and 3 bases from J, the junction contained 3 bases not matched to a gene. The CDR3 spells CASSPRQGVDYGYTF. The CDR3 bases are TGTGCCAGCTCACCACGACAGGGGGTCGACTATGGCTACACCTTC.

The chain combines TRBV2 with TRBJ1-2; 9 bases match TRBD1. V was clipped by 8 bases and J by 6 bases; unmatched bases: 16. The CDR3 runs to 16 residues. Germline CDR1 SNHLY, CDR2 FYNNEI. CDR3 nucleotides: TGTGCCAGCCTCCCGGGACAGGGTGGTACATTGAATGGCTACACCTTC. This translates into CASLPGQGGTLNGYTF.